This is a list of T cell receptor beta chains from one sample in a study of control samples from healthy donors and cancer patients. Sequencing used immunoSEQ multiplex PCR; TCRdb keeps in-frame clones, though not all of them. Seen here are about 120,000 clones, 80% to 95% observed once, and the top ten hold 6.5% to 9%. The source material was blood. The receptors stem from a young woman in good health. Each CDR3 is given with its conserved first and last residue. D genes are given only for firm matches. Clone size, where shown, is once, few, many, or a class for clones that have expanded.

TRBV3-1/TRBV3-2,16,TRBJ2-1,-,TRBD2,TGTGCCAGCAGCCCTAGCGGGGGCCGACGCTACAATGAGCAGTTCTTC,CASSPSGGRRYNEQFF
TRBV5-4,16,TRBJ1-1,-,TRBD1,TGTGCCAGCAGCTGGGGGGGCACGTACAGGGGCACTGAAGCTTTCTTT,CASSWGGTYRGTEAFF
TRBV5-4,17,TRBJ1-1,-,-,TGTGCCAGCAGCGAGCCCTCGACGCGGGGTGGAAACACTGAAGCTTTCTTT,CASSEPSTRGGNTEAFF
TRBV19,14,TRBJ1-1,-,-,TGTGCCAGTAGTCACAGGGTATTCGACACTGAAGCTTTCTTT,CASSHRVFDTEAFF
TRBV12-5,13,TRBJ2-5,-,-,TGTGCTAGTGGTTTCCCAGGGTCAGAGACCCAGTACTTC,CASGFPGSETQYF
TRBV18,13,TRBJ1-2,-,-,TGTGCCAGCTCAGCCGACAGGAACTATGGCTACACCTTC,CASSADRNYGYTF
TRBV18,15,TRBJ2-7,-,TRBD1,TGTGCCAGCTCACCGGACAGGCCACCCTCCTACGAGCAGTACTTC,CASSPDRPPSYEQYF
TRBV28,14,TRBJ2-2,-,-,TGTGCCAGCAGCCCGCATATAAACACCGGGGAGCTGTTTTTT,CASSPHINTGELFF
TRBV19,13,TRBJ1-2,-,TRBD1,TGTGCCAGTAGTCCAGACAGGGGGCGAGGCTACACCTTC,CASSPDRGRGYTF
TRBV11-2,12,TRBJ1-1,-,TRBD1,TGTGCCAGCAGCTTAGTAGGCAGGGGGGCTTTCTTT,CASSLVGRGAFF
TRBV28,16,TRBJ1-6,few,-,TGTGCCAGCAGTGAACAGGACTACTCCTATAATTCACCCCTCCACTTT,CASSEQDYSYNSPLHF
TRBV4-1,19,TRBJ1-2,-,TRBD1,TGCGCCAGCAGCCAAGGGTCAGGGGGCGTATTCTCGATTAACTATGGCTACACCTTC,CASSQGSGGVFSINYGYTF
TRBV2,14,TRBJ2-3,-,TRBD2,TGTGCCAGCCGAAGACTAGCGGGGGTATATACGCAGTATTTT,CASRRLAGVYTQYF
TRBV5-1,15,TRBJ2-3,-,TRBD2,TGCGCCAGCAGCTTGATAGCGGGGCCAACAGATACGCAGTATTTT,CASSLIAGPTDTQYF
TRBV19,13,TRBJ1-2,-,TRBD1,TGTGCCAGTAGTATCAGGGGGCAGAATGGCTACACCTTC,CASSIRGQNGYTF
TRBV7-3,13,TRBJ2-3,-,TRBD1,TGTGCCAGCAGCTTACGGTGGGGACAGGAGCAGTATTTT,CASSLRWGQEQYF
TRBV11-2,13,TRBJ1-5,-,-,TGTGCCAGCAGCTTCTCTCGGAATCAGCCCCAGCATTTT,CASSFSRNQPQHF
TRBV19,15,TRBJ1-1,-,TRBD1,TGTGCCAGTAGGCAAACCGGGACAGGGAGGGATGAAGCTTTCTTT,CASRQTGTGRDEAFF
TRBV14,13,TRBJ2-7,once,-,TGTGCCAGCAGCCATCCCAGGGCCTACGAGCAGTACTTC,CASSHPRAYEQYF
TRBV3-1/TRBV3-2,17,TRBJ2-4,-,TRBD2,TGTGCCAGCAGCCTGGGACTAGCGGGAGTCGAGGGAAACATTCAGTACTTC,CASSLGLAGVEGNIQYF